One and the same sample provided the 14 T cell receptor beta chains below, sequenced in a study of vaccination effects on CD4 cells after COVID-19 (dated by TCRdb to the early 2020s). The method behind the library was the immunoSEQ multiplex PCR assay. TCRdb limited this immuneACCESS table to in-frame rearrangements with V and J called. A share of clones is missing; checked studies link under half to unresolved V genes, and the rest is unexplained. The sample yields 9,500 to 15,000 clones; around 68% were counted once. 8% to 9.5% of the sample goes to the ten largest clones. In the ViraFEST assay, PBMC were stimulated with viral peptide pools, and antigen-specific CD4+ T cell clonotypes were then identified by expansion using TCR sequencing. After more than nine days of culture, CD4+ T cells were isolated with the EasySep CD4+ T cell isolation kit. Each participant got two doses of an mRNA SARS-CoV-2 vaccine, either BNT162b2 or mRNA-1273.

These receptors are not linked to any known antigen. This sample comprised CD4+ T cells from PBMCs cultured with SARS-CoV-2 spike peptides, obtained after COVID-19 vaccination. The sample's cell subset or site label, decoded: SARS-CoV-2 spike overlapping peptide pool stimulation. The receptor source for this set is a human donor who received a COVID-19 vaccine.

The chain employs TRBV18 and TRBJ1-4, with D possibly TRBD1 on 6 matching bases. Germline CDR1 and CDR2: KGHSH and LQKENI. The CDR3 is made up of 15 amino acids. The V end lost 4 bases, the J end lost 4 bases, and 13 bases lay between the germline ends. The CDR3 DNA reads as TGTGCCAGCTCACTGCAGGGGCCTGGTAATGAAAAACTGTTTTTT. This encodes CASSLQGPGNEKLFF.

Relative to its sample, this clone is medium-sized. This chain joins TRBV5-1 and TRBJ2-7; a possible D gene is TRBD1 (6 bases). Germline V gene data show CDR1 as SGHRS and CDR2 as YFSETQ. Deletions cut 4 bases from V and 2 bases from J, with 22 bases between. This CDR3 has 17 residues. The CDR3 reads CASSPTLRTASPYEQYF. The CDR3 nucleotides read TGCGCCAGCAGCCCGACCTTGAGGACAGCCAGCCCCTACGAGCAGTACTTC.

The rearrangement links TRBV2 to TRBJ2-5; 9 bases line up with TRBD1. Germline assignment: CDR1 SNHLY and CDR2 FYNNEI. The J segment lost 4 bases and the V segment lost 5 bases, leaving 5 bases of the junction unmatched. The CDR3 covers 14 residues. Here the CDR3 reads CASSRDREGETQYF. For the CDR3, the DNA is TGTGCCAGCAGTCGGGACAGGGAGGGAGAGACCCAGTACTTC.

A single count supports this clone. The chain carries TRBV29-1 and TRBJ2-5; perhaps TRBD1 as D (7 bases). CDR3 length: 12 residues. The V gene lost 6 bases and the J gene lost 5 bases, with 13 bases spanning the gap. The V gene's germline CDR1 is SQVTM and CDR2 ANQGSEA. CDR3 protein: CSVVQGRETQYF. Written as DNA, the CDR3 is TGCAGCGTCGTACAGGGGAGGGAGACCCAGTACTTC.

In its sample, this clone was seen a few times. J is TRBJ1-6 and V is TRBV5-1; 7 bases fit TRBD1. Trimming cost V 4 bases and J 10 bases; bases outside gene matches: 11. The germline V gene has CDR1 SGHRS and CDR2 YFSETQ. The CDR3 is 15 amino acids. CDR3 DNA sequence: TGCGCCAGCAGCCAATTACAGGGGAGAAGCTCACCCCTCCACTTT. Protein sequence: CASSQLQGRSSPLHF.

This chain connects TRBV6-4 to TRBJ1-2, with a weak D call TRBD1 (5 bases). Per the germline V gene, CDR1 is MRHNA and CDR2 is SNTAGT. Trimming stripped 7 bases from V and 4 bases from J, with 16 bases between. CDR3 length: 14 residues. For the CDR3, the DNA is TGTGCCAGCAACCCCGGGCAGGGCACCTATGGCTACACCTTC. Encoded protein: CASNPGQGTYGYTF.

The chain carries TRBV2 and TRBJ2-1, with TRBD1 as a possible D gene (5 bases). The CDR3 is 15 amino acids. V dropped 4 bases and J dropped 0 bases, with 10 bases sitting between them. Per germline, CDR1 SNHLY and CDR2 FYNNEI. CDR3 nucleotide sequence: TGTGCCAGCAGTGTGCAGGGCAGCTCCTACAATGAGCAGTTCTTC. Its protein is CASSVQGSSYNEQFF.

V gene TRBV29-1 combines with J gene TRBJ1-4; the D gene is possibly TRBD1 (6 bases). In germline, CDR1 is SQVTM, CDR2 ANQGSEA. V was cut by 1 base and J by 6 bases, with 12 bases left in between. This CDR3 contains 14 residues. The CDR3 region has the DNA TGCAGCGTTGAAGTGGGGGGCGCCGATGAAAAACTGTTTTTT. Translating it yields CSVEVGGADEKLFF.

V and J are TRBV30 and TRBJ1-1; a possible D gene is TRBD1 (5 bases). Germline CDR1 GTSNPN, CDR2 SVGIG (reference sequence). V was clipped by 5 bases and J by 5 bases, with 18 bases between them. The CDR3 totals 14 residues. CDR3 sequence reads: CAWGTLRGRTEAFF. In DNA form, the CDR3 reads TGTGCCTGGGGCACCCTAAGGGGCCGTACTGAAGCTTTCTTT.

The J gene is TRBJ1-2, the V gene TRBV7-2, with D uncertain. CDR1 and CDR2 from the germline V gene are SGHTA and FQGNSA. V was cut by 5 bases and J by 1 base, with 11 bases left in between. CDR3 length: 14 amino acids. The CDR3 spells CASSPSPHNYGYTF. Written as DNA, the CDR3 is TGTGCCAGCAGCCCGAGTCCGCATAACTATGGCTACACCTTC.

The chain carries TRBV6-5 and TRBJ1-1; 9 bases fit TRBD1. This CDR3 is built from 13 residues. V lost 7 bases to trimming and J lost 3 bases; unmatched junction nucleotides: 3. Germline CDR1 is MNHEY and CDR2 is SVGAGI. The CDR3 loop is CASTRQGDTEAFF. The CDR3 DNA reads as TGTGCCAGCACCCGACAGGGGGACACTGAAGCTTTCTTT.

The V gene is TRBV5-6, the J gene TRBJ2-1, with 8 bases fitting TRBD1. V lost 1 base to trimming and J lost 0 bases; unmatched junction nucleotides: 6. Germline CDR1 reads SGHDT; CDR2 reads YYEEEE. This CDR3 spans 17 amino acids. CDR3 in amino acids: CASSLLQGGGSYNEQFF. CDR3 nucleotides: TGTGCCAGCAGCTTGTTACAGGGGGGAGGCTCCTACAATGAGCAGTTCTTC.

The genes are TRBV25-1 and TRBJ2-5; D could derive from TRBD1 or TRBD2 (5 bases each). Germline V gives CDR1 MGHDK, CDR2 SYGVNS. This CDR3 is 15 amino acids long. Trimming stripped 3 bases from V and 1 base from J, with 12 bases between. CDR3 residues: CASSDGGRAQETQYF. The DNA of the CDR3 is TGTGCCAGCAGTGACGGAGGCAGGGCCCAAGAGACCCAGTACTTC.

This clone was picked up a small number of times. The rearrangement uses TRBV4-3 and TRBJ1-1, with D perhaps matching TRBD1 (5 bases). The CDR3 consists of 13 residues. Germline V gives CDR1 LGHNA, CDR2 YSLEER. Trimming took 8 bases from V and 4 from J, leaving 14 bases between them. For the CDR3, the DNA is TGCGCCAGCCCGCCAGGGAGGGCCACTGAAGCTTTCTTT. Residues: CASPPGRATEAFF.